Listed below are T cell receptor beta chains from one sample, sequenced in a study of cytomegalovirus exposure and HLA in healthy donors. Some clones are missing from TCRdb's copy, which holds only in-frame ones; the method was immunoSEQ multiplex PCR. The sample carries about 140,000 clones, roughly four fifths recorded once. Sequencing was done on a sample of PBMCs. The source is a female donor in good health and CMV-seronegative. Both conserved end residues are trimmed from each CDR3. D genes are given only for firm matches.

D gene: .; V gene: TRBV6-1; CDR3 protein: ASSVVREDTGELF
D gene: TRBD2; V gene: TRBV7-9; CDR3 protein: ASSPSREPHEQY
D gene: TRBD2; V gene: TRBV19; CDR3 protein: ASSTIAGGQYNEQF
D gene: .; V gene: TRBV7-9; CDR3 protein: ASSFTTANYGYT
D gene: .; V gene: TRBV7-9; CDR3 protein: ASSTGGDYGYT
D gene: .; V gene: TRBV28; CDR3 protein: ASNLRGYYNEQF
D gene: TRBD2; V gene: TRBV6-6; CDR3 protein: ASSPRGRDGLGEQY
D gene: TRBD2; V gene: TRBV5-1; CDR3 protein: ASSLVGGVVYNEQF
D gene: .; V gene: TRBV11-3; CDR3 protein: ASSLDPGGVYGYT
D gene: .; V gene: TRBV5-4; CDR3 protein: ASSLERYNYDGYT
D gene: TRBD1; V gene: TRBV19; CDR3 protein: ASSIRDRNQPQH
D gene: .; V gene: TRBV11-3; CDR3 protein: ASTLGAGRGTGELF
D gene: .; V gene: TRBV14; CDR3 protein: ASSQEGGLRGWAGELF
D gene: TRBD1; V gene: TRBV2; CDR3 protein: ASSFGTGLNSPLH
D gene: TRBD2; V gene: TRBV10-3; CDR3 protein: AISLAGGVNEQF
D gene: TRBD1; V gene: TRBV28; CDR3 protein: ASRGQGDRGGGYT
D gene: TRBD2; V gene: TRBV28; CDR3 protein: ASTTSGRDTDTQY